This T cell receptor (beta chain) emerged from a study of blood T cell repertoires in COVID-19. Study-wide background: PBMCs, B-cell-depleted T cells, or T cells provided the cDNA or gDNA that made up the material.

Germline values: CDR1 KGHDR, CDR2 SFDVKD. This CDR3 is 16 amino acids long. J gave up 5 bases and V 4 bases, and 9 bases lay outside the gene matches. Enrollees, about 18 to 90 years old, lived in approximately 24 US areas. Exposed study participants had met a COVID-19 case within 2 weeks before entry. Source study methods: The authors estimated nucleated cell counts from reference gene primer amplification. The table came from immunoSEQ multiplex PCR; TCRdb's copy has only in-frame clones and leaves some out. V and J calls and clone size come straight from that table; D and trimming were deduced from the DNA. Of roughly 400,000 clones detected, roughly 92% appear once; the ten largest clones hold about 0.86%.

The TCR comes from a woman aged 40-49 years who had been exposed to COVID-19. The gene calls are TRBV24-1 and TRBJ2-3; 9 nucleotides agree with TRBD2. Sequenced input: PBMCs or T cells enriched from blood (not recorded which). The CDR3 protein is CATSDRASGIEDTQYF. CDR3 in DNA: TGTGCCACCAGTGACCGGGCTAGCGGGATAGAAGATACGCAGTATTTT.